One and the same sample provided the 14 T cell receptor beta chains below, sequenced in a study of CD8 T cells in ankylosing spondylitis. TCRdb analysed the 5' RACE reads with MiXCR anew, one entry per CDR3 protein. The sample contains 150,000 to 200,000 distinct CDR3 sequences, approximately 9.9% of which appear only once. Sequencing was carried out using blood, either unsorted or a sorted T cell fraction (not recorded which). The receptors come from a female donor with ankylosing spondylitis or in good health (not recorded which).

This clonotype was recorded a few times. The V call is TRBV6-2 or TRBV6-3, the J call TRBJ1-5, with D perhaps matching TRBD1 (5 bases). V shed 2 bases and J shed 0 bases, with 11 bases lying between them. This CDR3 has 16 residues. Germline CDR1 MNHEY, CDR2 SVGEGT. The CDR3 loop reads CASSYPQGPSNQPQHF. CDR3 bases: TGTGCCAGCAGTTACCCGCAGGGACCTAGCAATCAGCCCCAGCATTTT.

This clonotype was found a few times. The gene calls are TRBV9 and TRBJ2-1; 7 bases match TRBD2. The CDR3 contains 16 residues. After removal of 3 bases from V and 1 base from J, the junction contained 7 bases not matched to a gene. Germline CDR1 SGDLS, CDR2 YYNGEE. CDR3 bases: TGTGCCAGCAGCGCACTTAGCGGGCCTTCCTACAATGAGCAGTTCTTC. It codes for CASSALSGPSYNEQFF.

The gene calls are TRBV27 and TRBJ2-3; D possibly matches TRBD1 or TRBD2 (5 bases each). There are 17 residues in the CDR3. Germline assignment: CDR1 MNHEY and CDR2 SMNVEV (reference sequence). The V end lost 3 bases, the J end lost 0 bases, and 16 bases lay between the germline ends. This CDR3 is CASSFLGTHGSTDTQYF. CDR3 in DNA: TGTGCCAGCAGTTTCTTGGGGACCCATGGGAGCACAGATACGCAGTATTTT.

This clonotype was observed many times. V and J are TRBV4-3 and TRBJ2-3; 7 bases map to TRBD1. The germline CDR1 and CDR2 sequences are LGHNA and YSLEER. J gave up 4 bases and V 1 base, and 11 bases lay outside the gene matches. This CDR3 region has 17 residues. The CDR3 reads CASSQVRDSYSPDTQYF. CDR3 nucleotide sequence: TGCGCCAGCAGCCAAGTCCGGGACAGTTACTCCCCAGATACGCAGTATTTT.

The chain couples TRBV7-7 to TRBJ2-7; D is undetermined. Trimming cost V 5 bases and J 6 bases, with 17 bases left between them. The CDR3 is 14 amino acids. Germline values: CDR1 SSHAT, CDR2 FNYEAQ (reference sequence). DNA of the CDR3: TGTGCCAGCAGCCCTGCGGACCTTCCGGGCGAGCAGTACTTC. It is translated as CASSPADLPGEQYF.

The rearrangement uses TRBV7-9 and TRBJ2-1; D possibly uses TRBD1 or TRBD2 (6 bases each). Germline V gene data show CDR1 as SEHNR and CDR2 as FQNEAQ (reference sequence). The V end was cut by 3 bases, the J end by 8 bases, with 11 bases between. The CDR3 is made up of 13 amino acids. The DNA for the CDR3 is TGTGCCAGCAGCTTCCCGGGGGCGGATGAGCAGTTCTTC. The encoded protein is CASSFPGADEQFF.

The rearrangement uses TRBV28 and TRBJ2-1, with TRBD2 matching over 8 bases. Germline V gene lookup returns CDR1 MDHEN and CDR2 SYDVKM. J lost 4 bases, V lost 8 bases, and 10 bases had no gene match. The CDR3 spans 15 residues. The CDR3 DNA reads TGTGCCAGCCTCCATCTAGCGGGCTCTTACAATGAGCAGTTCTTC. Its translation is CASLHLAGSYNEQFF.

V gene TRBV19 combines with J gene TRBJ2-7, with 9 bases fitting TRBD2. Germline values: CDR1 LNHDA, CDR2 SQIVND (reference sequence). The CDR3 has 14 amino acids. V was clipped by 6 bases and J by 3 bases; unmatched bases: 6. Here the CDR3 DNA reads TGTGCCAGTAGCACTAGCGGGTCGGGCTACGAGCAGTACTTC. This gives the protein CASSTSGSGYEQYF.

The chain uses TRBV7-9 and TRBJ2-7, with D maybe TRBD2 (6 bases). CDR1 and CDR2 (germline): SEHNR, FQNEAQ (reference sequence). This CDR3 comprises 13 residues. V was pared by 2 bases and J by 7 bases, with 12 bases between. Here the CDR3 reads CASSLRGTREQYF. The CDR3 DNA reads as TGTGCCAGCAGCTTACGGGGGACGCGGGAGCAGTACTTC. The whole variable domain, remainder taken from reference TRBV7-9 and TRBJ2-7, is DTGVSQNPRHKITKRGQNVTFRCDPISEHNRLYWYRQTLGQGPEFLTYFQNEAQLEKSRLLSDRFSAERPKGSFSTLEIQRTEQGDSAMYLCASSLRGTREQYFGPGTRLTVT.

The V and J genes are TRBV20-1 and TRBJ1-1; D is unresolved. Germline CDR1 DFQATT, CDR2 SNEGSKA (reference sequence). V was pared by 3 bases and J by 6 bases, with 23 bases between. The CDR3 extends over 16 amino acids. The CDR3: CSARVGRVHTIAEAFF. Written as DNA, the CDR3 is TGCAGTGCTAGGGTGGGGAGGGTTCACACTATAGCTGAAGCTTTCTTT.

This clonotype was detected only a few times. The CDR3 coding sequence is TGCAGTGGGTTCGACAGGGGGAGGAACACTGAAGCTTTCTTT. This gives the protein CSGFDRGRNTEAFF. The gene calls are TRBV20-1 and TRBJ1-1, with 9 positions matching TRBD1. Germline V gene lookup returns CDR1 DFQATT and CDR2 SNEGSKA (reference sequence). This CDR3 is 14 amino acids long. J gave up 1 base and V 7 bases, and 7 bases lay outside the gene matches.

This clonotype occurred a few times. The V gene is TRBV14, the J gene TRBJ2-7; 7 bases fit TRBD1. The CDR3 extends over 15 amino acids. CDR1 and CDR2 (germline): SGHDN, FVKESK. Trimming at V came to 5 bases and at J to 3 bases, leaving 10 bases not matched to a gene. CDR3 nucleotides: TGTGCCAGCAGCACACACGACAGGGCCCACTACGAGCAGTACTTC. Amino acid sequence: CASSTHDRAHYEQYF.

This clonotype was observed a few times. The chain employs TRBV7-2 and TRBJ2-7; D not resolved. CDR1 is SGHTA and CDR2 is FQGNSA in the germline V gene. The CDR3 has 12 amino acids. V was shortened by 5 bases and J by 6 bases, with 11 bases between the two germline ends. This CDR3 is CASSLRPFEQYF. DNA for the CDR3: TGTGCCAGCAGCCTCCGCCCCTTCGAGCAGTACTTC.

J is TRBJ2-7 and V is TRBV19; D may be TRBD2 (6 bases). The V and J ends lost 6 bases and 2 bases respectively, with 11 bases between them. Per germline, CDR1 LNHDA and CDR2 SQIVND (reference sequence). The CDR3 length is 13 residues. CDR3 loop: CASSGGVTYEQYF. Here the CDR3 DNA reads TGTGCCAGTAGCGGAGGGGTTACCTACGAGCAGTACTTC.